Detailed here is one TCR beta chain. The antigen is unknown. Per the germline V gene, CDR1 is DFQATT and CDR2 is SNEGSKA (reference sequence). The germline V and J ends were trimmed by 1 base and 1 base, with 11 bases remaining between them. There are 15 residues in the CDR3. This entry belongs to a study of identical twins. From the 5' RACE reads, TCRdb called clonotypes with MiXCR, one entry per CDR3 protein. Here the sample spans about 220,000 distinct CDR3 sequences, around 6.9% being singletons. General study findings and limits: Insertions ran lower in abundant cord blood beta clonotypes, though not in memory repertoires. Out-of-frame alpha sequences shared by twins were enriched for low generation probability. In drawing conclusions, the study used cross-sectional statistical analysis and did not follow the same donors.

These data were also reused for a study on yellow fever vaccine responses in identical twins. That work adds: Twins' vaccine T cell responses reportedly seemed partly convergent and partly personalized.

This TCR derives from a woman aged 18-29 years in good health. Specimen: memory (CD45RO+) T cells sorted from blood. The V and J genes are TRBV20-1 and TRBJ2-1, with D possibly being TRBD2 (5 bases). This CDR3 reads CSARVLGESYNEQFF. DNA of the CDR3: TGCAGTGCTAGAGTTTTGGGAGAATCCTACAATGAGCAGTTCTTC.